This T cell receptor beta chain was profiled in a study of early T cells in non-severe SARS-CoV-2 infection. Attached unique molecular identifiers marked individual cDNA molecules. Each CDR3 protein is one row after TCRdb ran MiXCR on the 5' RACE reads. The table has about 72,000 distinct CDR3 sequences, 8% to 9.5% seen once; the top ten hold roughly 3%. Sequenced sample: whole blood. The clonotype originates from an adult who was a healthcare worker with PCR-confirmed SARS-CoV-2 infection or an uninfected control (not recorded which).

The CDR3 protein is CSAWDPSYEQYF. The CDR3 region has the DNA TGCAGTGCTTGGGACCCCTCCTACGAGCAGTACTTC. The chain links TRBV20-1 to TRBJ2-7; perhaps D is TRBD1 or TRBD2 (5 bases each). Germline loops: CDR1 DFQATT, CDR2 SNEGSKA (reference sequence). This CDR3 spans 12 amino acids. V lost 5 bases and J 0 bases, leaving 8 bases between the germline ends.